Sequencing of this T cell receptor (beta chain) was carried out in a study of CD8 T cells in Susac syndrome. Reverse transcription of about 0.45 to 1 ug RNA was performed with random hexamers. TCRdb reprocessed the immunoSEQ multiplex PCR reads via MiXCR and lists one record per CDR3 protein. In the table there are 330,000 or so distinct CDR3 sequences, about 89% of which are singletons. The CDR3 loop spans 13 amino acids. Germline V gene data show CDR1 as SGHDT and CDR2 as YYEEEE. V was pared by 3 bases and J by 7 bases, with 3 bases of the junction left unmatched. The origin of this receptor is a human donor with multiple sclerosis. This chain uses TRBV5-6 with TRBJ2-1; 8 bases line up with TRBD2. The specimen was CD8+ T cells from PBMCs. CDR3 in amino acids: CASSSAGGNEQFF. CDR3 coding DNA: TGTGCCAGCAGCTCCGCGGGAGGAAATGAGCAGTTCTTC.